This is a list of T cell receptor beta chains from one sample in a study of cytomegalovirus exposure and HLA in healthy donors. Assay: immunoSEQ multiplex PCR; the TCRdb copy retains only in-frame clones and omits some. This sample has more than 110,000 clones, with around 77% found just once. Input material: PBMCs. Receptor source: a young man in good health and CMV-seronegative. Each CDR3 is given with its conserved first and last residue. A D gene is named only where the DNA matches it firmly. Rows give clone size only sometimes, using once, few, many, or a class for an expanded clone.

clone_size,d_call,j_call,v_call,cdr3_aa,cdr3_nt
NA,NA,TRBJ1-2,TRBV28,CASSYRAGYTF,TGTGCCAGCAGCTACAGGGCTGGCTACACCTTC
NA,TRBD2,TRBJ2-7,TRBV2,CAGLAGELREQYF,TGTGCCGGCCTAGCGGGAGAGCTTCGCGAGCAGTACTTC
NA,NA,TRBJ2-5,TRBV7-9,CASSSRGGVQETQYF,TGTGCCAGCAGCTCGAGAGGGGGTGTCCAAGAGACCCAGTACTTC
NA,TRBD2,TRBJ2-3,TRBV12-5,CASGLDTSGRAGAQYF,TGTGCTAGTGGTTTGGATACTAGCGGGAGGGCCGGGGCGCAGTATTTT
NA,NA,TRBJ1-2,TRBV28,CASRPGSGARGYTF,TGTGCCAGCAGGCCAGGCTCAGGGGCAAGGGGCTACACCTTC
once,TRBD1,TRBJ2-7,TRBV6-6,CASSYEGTGAEQYF,TGTGCCAGCAGTTACGAGGGGACAGGGGCCGAGCAGTACTTC
NA,NA,TRBJ2-7,TRBV6-6,CASSSEGHWTYEQYF,TGTGCCAGCAGTTCCGAGGGACATTGGACGTACGAGCAGTACTTC
medium-sized,NA,TRBJ2-7,TRBV10-3,CAISDRGDSYEQYF,TGTGCCATCAGTGACAGGGGAGACTCCTACGAGCAGTACTTC
NA,NA,TRBJ2-3,TRBV5-1,CASSLSDRTDTQYF,TGCGCCAGCAGCTTATCTGACAGGACGGATACGCAGTATTTT
NA,NA,TRBJ1-5,TRBV6-5,CASSYSSRGGWPQHF,TGTGCCAGCAGTTACTCTTCCAGGGGCGGTTGGCCCCAGCATTTT
NA,TRBD1,TRBJ2-3,TRBV29-1,CSVPRLRPGGDTQYF,TGCAGCGTTCCCCGGCTTCGACCAGGGGGCGATACGCAGTATTTT
NA,NA,TRBJ2-2,TRBV13,CASSLEGALTGELFF,TGTGCCAGCAGCTTAGAAGGAGCGTTAACCGGGGAGCTGTTTTTT
NA,TRBD2,TRBJ2-1,TRBV13,CASSLGVKREAGEQFF,TGTGCCAGCAGCTTGGGGGTTAAGCGGGAGGCAGGTGAGCAGTTCTTC
few,TRBD1,TRBJ1-1,TRBV18,CASSPQGQGTEAFF,TGTGCCAGCTCACCACAGGGACAGGGGACTGAAGCTTTCTTT
NA,TRBD1,TRBJ2-3,TRBV2,CASRGDRGVPTSTDTQYF,TGTGCCAGCAGGGGGGACAGGGGGGTACCGACTAGCACAGATACGCAGTATTTT
once,NA,TRBJ1-1,TRBV1,CTSNRDTGGGLMNTEAFF,TGCACCAGCAACCGGGACACAGGGGGGGGGCTAATGAACACTGAAGCTTTCTTT
NA,TRBD1,TRBJ2-7,TRBV2,CASSGQGAVYEQYF,TGTGCCAGCAGTGGACAGGGGGCTGTCTACGAGCAGTACTTC
NA,TRBD1,TRBJ1-1,TRBV4-1,CASSQDPGLTGSNEAFF,TGCGCCAGCAGCCAAGACCCAGGGCTGACAGGGAGTAATGAAGCTTTCTTT
NA,NA,TRBJ1-5,TRBV19,CASRGEEPQHF,TGTGCCAGTAGAGGAGAAGAGCCCCAGCATTTT
once,NA,TRBJ1-4,TRBV7-6,CASSGSEGRGDEKLFF,TGTGCCAGCAGCGGGAGTGAGGGCAGGGGAGATGAAAAACTGTTTTTT
NA,TRBD1,TRBJ2-3,TRBV4-1,CASSLLTGISTDTQYF,TGCGCCAGCAGCCTTTTGACAGGGATAAGCACAGATACGCAGTATTTT
NA,TRBD2,TRBJ2-7,TRBV10-3,CAISEPSGGAFEQYF,TGTGCCATCAGTGAGCCTAGCGGGGGGGCTTTCGAGCAGTACTTC
NA,NA,TRBJ2-1,TRBV7-9,CASAIYNEQFF,TGTGCCAGCGCGATATACAATGAGCAGTTCTTC
NA,NA,TRBJ2-2,TRBV28,CASSLMGAPDTGELFF,TGTGCCAGCAGTTTAATGGGGGCCCCGGACACCGGGGAGCTGTTTTTT
many,NA,TRBJ1-1,TRBV19,CAIWGLEDTEAFF,TGTGCCATCTGGGGGCTGGAGGACACTGAAGCTTTCTTT
NA,NA,TRBJ2-3,TRBV5-1,CASNLELADTQYF,TGCGCCAGCAACTTGGAGTTAGCAGATACGCAGTATTTT
NA,NA,TRBJ2-7,TRBV29-1,CSVGGQDFHHEQYF,TGCAGCGTGGGGGGGCAGGATTTTCATCACGAGCAGTACTTC
NA,TRBD1,TRBJ2-3,TRBV5-1,CASSLATGSTDTQYF,TGCGCCAGCAGCTTGGCGACAGGGAGCACAGATACGCAGTATTTT
NA,NA,TRBJ1-3,TRBV28,CGTLSGNTIYF,TGTGGGACTCTCTCTGGAAACACCATATATTTT
NA,NA,TRBJ1-1,TRBV29-1,CSVDKSGNTEAFF,TGCAGCGTTGATAAGTCGGGGAACACTGAAGCTTTCTTT
few,NA,TRBJ1-1,TRBV5-1,CASSLADGNEAFF,TGCGCCAGCAGCTTGGCGGACGGGAACGAAGCTTTCTTT
NA,NA,TRBJ1-5,TRBV6-6,CASSHGGSSNQPQHF,TGTGCCAGCAGCCACGGAGGGTCTAGCAATCAGCCCCAGCATTTT
NA,NA,TRBJ1-2,TRBV7-6,CASSSRQDSWYGYTF,TGTGCCAGCAGCTCCCGACAGGACAGTTGGTATGGCTACACCTTC
NA,NA,TRBJ1-5,TRBV27,CASRFLESNQPQHF,TGTGCCAGCAGGTTTTTAGAAAGCAATCAGCCCCAGCATTTT
NA,TRBD1,TRBJ1-5,TRBV29-1,CSALRDSHEPQHF,TGCAGCGCCTTAAGGGACAGCCATGAGCCCCAGCATTTT
NA,TRBD1,TRBJ2-1,TRBV29-1,CSVAGTGPVDEQFF,TGCAGCGTTGCGGGGACAGGGCCTGTAGATGAGCAGTTCTTC
NA,TRBD2,TRBJ2-1,TRBV9,CASSQGGAGTSGRIAYNEQFF,TGTGCCAGCAGCCAGGGGGGGGCGGGGACTAGCGGGAGAATAGCCTACAATGAGCAGTTCTTC
NA,NA,TRBJ2-4,TRBV7-6,CASSLERGVDIQYF,TGTGCCAGCAGCTTAGAGCGAGGAGTAGACATTCAGTACTTC
NA,NA,TRBJ2-1,TRBV6-5,CASSPSVNSYNEQFF,TGTGCCAGCAGCCCCTCAGTGAACTCCTACAATGAGCAGTTCTTC
NA,NA,TRBJ2-7,TRBV5-5,CASSLDIRGSGEQYF,TGTGCCAGCAGCTTGGATATTAGGGGATCCGGAGAGCAGTACTTC
NA,TRBD1,TRBJ1-2,TRBV15,CATKKGLGQTYGYTF,TGTGCCACCAAGAAAGGCCTGGGACAGACCTATGGCTACACCTTC
NA,NA,TRBJ2-3,TRBV5-1,CASSLVPPTDTQYF,TGCGCCAGCAGCTTGGTCCCTCCCACAGATACGCAGTATTTT
NA,TRBD1,TRBJ1-5,TRBV11-2,CASSWGTGGDQPQHF,TGTGCCAGCAGCTGGGGAACAGGGGGGGATCAGCCCCAGCATTTT
NA,TRBD2,TRBJ2-7,TRBV27,CASSLREGYEQYF,TGTGCCAGCAGTTTGAGGGAGGGCTACGAGCAGTACTTC
NA,TRBD2,TRBJ2-7,TRBV7-3,CASSFSGGETYEQYF,TGTGCCAGCAGTTTTAGCGGGGGGGAAACCTACGAGCAGTACTTC
many,TRBD2,TRBJ2-3,TRBV18,CASSGLAADTDTQYF,TGTGCCAGCTCCGGACTAGCGGCGGACACAGATACGCAGTATTTT
NA,NA,TRBJ1-2,TRBV6-1,CASSEGRSLDGYTF,TGTGCCAGCAGTGAGGGTCGGAGTTTGGATGGCTACACCTTC
NA,TRBD2,TRBJ2-3,TRBV13,CASSSPGLAGGPSDTQYF,TGTGCCAGCAGCTCCCCGGGACTAGCGGGAGGGCCTTCAGATACGCAGTATTTT
once,NA,TRBJ1-1,TRBV21-1,CASSKLLEGFDTEAFF,TGTGCCAGCAGCAAACTCTTGGAGGGCTTTGACACTGAAGCTTTCTTT
NA,TRBD1,TRBJ1-5,TRBV19,CASRDVYRGSDQPQHF,TGTGCCAGTAGGGATGTATACAGGGGGTCGGATCAGCCCCAGCATTTT
NA,NA,TRBJ2-7,TRBV4-1,CASSQGRQGLYEQYF,TGCGCCAGCAGCCAAGGGAGACAGGGACTCTACGAGCAGTACTTC
once,TRBD1,TRBJ1-1,TRBV10-1,CASSARTGNTEAFF,TGCGCCAGCAGTGCCCGGACAGGGAACACTGAAGCTTTCTTT
NA,TRBD2,TRBJ2-3,TRBV27,CASSLGLAGNLDTQYF,TGTGCCAGCAGTTTGGGGCTAGCGGGAAATCTGGATACGCAGTATTTT
NA,TRBD2,TRBJ2-1,TRBV5-1,CASSAWSGRPSYNEQFF,TGCGCCAGCAGCGCTTGGAGCGGGAGGCCCTCCTACAATGAGCAGTTCTTC
NA,TRBD2,TRBJ2-2,TRBV6-6,CASTQPGGVWTGELFF,TGTGCCAGCACCCAACCGGGGGGGGTCTGGACCGGGGAGCTGTTTTTT
NA,NA,TRBJ1-2,TRBV6-4,CASSESGYGYTF,TGTGCCAGCAGTGAGAGCGGGTATGGCTACACCTTC
NA,TRBD1,TRBJ2-7,TRBV5-6,CASSPGTGEAYEQYF,TGTGCCAGCAGCCCCGGGACAGGTGAGGCCTACGAGCAGTACTTC
once,TRBD2,TRBJ2-1,TRBV4-1,CASSRYPSGSYNEQFF,TGCGCCAGCAGCCGATACCCTAGCGGGAGCTACAATGAGCAGTTCTTC
few,NA,TRBJ1-1,TRBV5-1,CASSTGEALGAEAFF,TGCGCCAGCAGCACGGGGGAGGCTCTGGGCGCTGAAGCTTTCTTT
NA,NA,TRBJ2-3,TRBV5-1,CASSSSGTADTQYF,TGCGCCAGCAGCTCCTCAGGTACCGCGGATACGCAGTATTTT